A single sample gave rise to the 22 T cell receptor beta chains below, sequenced in a study of cytomegalovirus exposure and HLA in healthy donors. With 60 Vbeta and 13 Jbeta primers, the PCR was carried out. Measured with immunoSEQ multiplex PCR; TCRdb has only the in-frame clones, and not every one. The sample carries over 150,000 clones, 65% to 70% recorded once. The sequenced sample consisted of PBMCs. These receptors all come from a woman between 18 and 29 years old in good health and CMV-seropositive.

The chain uses TRBV30 and TRBJ1-3; D is undetermined. V lost 2 bases and J 0 bases, leaving 8 bases between the germline ends. This CDR3 comprises 14 residues. Germline V CDR1 and CDR2: GTSNPN, SVGIG (reference sequence). The CDR3 here is CAWSPTSSGNTIYF. The CDR3 DNA reads TGTGCCTGGAGTCCCACCAGCTCTGGAAACACCATATATTTT. Full variable domain (rest looked up from reference TRBV30 and TRBJ1-3): SQTIHQWPATLVQPVGSPLSLECTVEGTSNPNLYWYRQAAGRGLQLLFYSVGIGQISSEVPQNLSASRPQDRQFILSSKKLLLSDSGFYLCAWSPTSSGNTIYFGEGSWLTVV.

This rearrangement joins TRBV7-2 to TRBJ1-5, with unresolved D. V lost 1 base, J lost 7 bases, and 14 bases lay in between. The CDR3 has 15 residues. From germline, CDR1 is SGHTA and CDR2 FQGNSA. The CDR3 region is CASSLVSGGQQPQHF. CDR3 bases: TGTGCCAGCAGCTTAGTTTCGGGAGGTCAACAGCCCCAGCATTTT.

The chain couples TRBV5-1 to TRBJ2-4; D call uncertain. The CDR3 consists of 14 residues. V was cut by 7 bases and J by 6 bases, with 17 bases left in between. Per the germline V gene, CDR1 is SGHRS and CDR2 is YFSETQ. CDR3 sequence (DNA): TGCGCCAGCTCGGATAGCCCCCAAGTAAACATTCAGTACTTC. As protein: CASSDSPQVNIQYF.

The J gene is TRBJ2-2, the V gene TRBV11-1; the match to TRBD1 covers 8 bases. The CDR3 covers 15 residues. The junction had 5 bases not matched to a gene; V was cut back by 6 bases and J by 2 bases. CDR1 SGHAT and CDR2 FQDESV come from the germline V gene (reference sequence). The CDR3 region is CASSWDRINTGELFF. CDR3 DNA sequence: TGTGCCAGCAGTTGGGACAGGATCAACACCGGGGAGCTGTTTTTT. Filled out from reference TRBV11-1 and TRBJ2-2, the complete variable domain reads EAEVAQSPRYKITEKSQAVAFWCDPISGHATLYWYRQILGQGPELLVQFQDESVVDDSQLPKDRFSAERLKGVDSTLKIQPAELGDSAMYLCASSWDRINTGELFFGEGSRLTVL.

The CDR3 region has the DNA TGTGCCAGCAGCTCCGGGACAGTTTACGAGCAGTACTTC. Protein product: CASSSGTVYEQYF. This chain connects TRBV5-8 to TRBJ2-7, with 7 bases identical to TRBD1. The CDR3 consists of 13 residues. V trimming: 3 bases; J trimming: 4 bases; junction bases outside the gene matches: 4. Germline V gene data show CDR1 as SGHTS and CDR2 as YDEGEE.

This clone was picked up one time. The chain has TRBV10-3 and TRBJ1-2; D is unresolved. The CDR3 extends over 12 amino acids. V was shortened by 3 bases and J by 9 bases, with 11 bases between the two germline ends. Germline V gene lookup returns CDR1 ENHRY and CDR2 SYGVKD. CDR3 nucleotides: TGTGCCATCAGTGAAGAGGCCCCGAGCTACACCTTC. Translating it yields CAISEEAPSYTF.

This clone was seen a handful of times. The chain employs TRBV28 and TRBJ1-1; D ambiguous. Deletions cut 5 bases from V and 4 bases from J, with 11 bases between. The CDR3 is 13 residues long. From germline, CDR1 is MDHEN and CDR2 SYDVKM. Here the CDR3 DNA reads TGTGCCAGCAGTGGGCCAGCGGTCACTGAAGCTTTCTTT. It encodes CASSGPAVTEAFF.

V and J are TRBV2 and TRBJ1-3, with D hard to call. This CDR3 is 17 amino acids long. V dropped 5 bases and J dropped 3 bases, with 20 bases sitting between them. Per germline, CDR1 SNHLY and CDR2 FYNNEI. The CDR3, as DNA: TGTGCCAGCAGTCTTGTTATTCCGGGAGCCTATGGAAACACCATATATTTT. Translating gives CASSLVIPGAYGNTIYF.

The rearrangement links TRBV25-1 to TRBJ2-7; TRBD2 aligns across 7 bases. The CDR3 is 15 residues long. Trimming took 8 bases from V and 0 from J; bases not matched to a gene: 10. Germline assignment: CDR1 MGHDK and CDR2 SYGVNS. CDR3 region: CASRPPASGSYEQYF. The CDR3 coding sequence is TGTGCCAGCCGTCCCCCGGCTAGCGGCTCCTACGAGCAGTACTTC.

The chain combines TRBV7-6 with TRBJ2-1; TRBD2 might be the D (5 bases). With 0 bases removed from V and 5 bases from J, the gap between germline ends came to 11 bases. The CDR3 totals 15 residues. Germline values: CDR1 SGHVS, CDR2 FNYEAQ. The CDR3 nucleotides read TGTGCCAGCAGCTTAGCGCCTAGCAGCAACAATGAGCAGTTCTTC. The encoded protein is CASSLAPSSNNEQFF. The full variable domain, rest sourced from reference TRBV7-6 and TRBJ2-1, is GAGVSQSPRYKVTKRGQDVALRCDPISGHVSLYWYRQALGQGPEFLTYFNYEAQQDKSGLPNDRFSAERPEGSISTLTIQRTEQRDSAMYRCASSLAPSSNNEQFFGPGTRLTVL.

The chain recombines TRBV7-3 with TRBJ2-3, with D tentatively TRBD2 (6 bases). Trimming removed 11 bases at V and 2 bases at J, with 14 bases between. Germline V gene lookup returns CDR1 SGHTA and CDR2 FQGTGA. The CDR3 extends over 13 amino acids. CDR3 in amino acids: CAATGVNTDTQYF. CDR3 DNA sequence: TGTGCCGCCACGGGGGTGAACACAGATACGCAGTATTTT.

The chain combines TRBV11-3 with TRBJ2-3; 10 nucleotides match TRBD1. The V and J ends lost 5 bases and 5 bases, in that order; junction bases with no gene match: 7. In germline, CDR1 is SGHNT, CDR2 YENEEA. The CDR3 length is 15 residues. DNA of the CDR3: TGTGCCAGCAGCGTATATGGGACAGGGGTAGATACGCAGTATTTT. It is translated as CASSVYGTGVDTQYF. Full variable domain (outside the CDR3, taken from reference TRBV11-3 and TRBJ2-3): EAGVVQSPRYKIIEKKQPVAFWCNPISGHNTLYWYLQNLGQGPELLIRYENEEAVDDSQLPKDRFSAERLKGVDSTLKIQPAELGDSAVYLCASSVYGTGVDTQYFGPGTRLTVL.

The chain joins TRBV27 to TRBJ2-7, with 8 bases matching TRBD1. V gave up 4 bases and J gave up 7 bases; unmatched junction bases: 9. CDR1 and CDR2 (germline): MNHEY, SMNVEV (reference sequence). This CDR3 region has 14 residues. Written as DNA, the CDR3 is TGTGCCAGCAGTTCCCGACAGGGGACGAGGGAGCAGTACTTC. Amino acids: CASSSRQGTREQYF.

V usage is TRBV9 and J usage is TRBJ2-1; the match to TRBD1 covers 11 bases. CDR1 and CDR2 (germline): SGDLS, YYNGEE. The CDR3 runs 15 residues. With V trimmed by 4 bases and J by 6 bases, 6 bases remained unmatched. The CDR3 DNA sequence: TGTGCCAGCAGCCCGGGACAGGGGGGAGTCAATGAGCAGTTCTTC. Encoded protein: CASSPGQGGVNEQFF.

The V and J genes are TRBV2 and TRBJ2-1, with 15 bases fitting TRBD2. In germline, CDR1 is SNHLY, CDR2 FYNNEI. The CDR3 consists of 15 residues. The J segment lost 12 bases and the V segment lost 6 bases, leaving 9 bases of the junction unmatched. The CDR3 DNA is TGTGCCAGCAGATTTAGGACTAGCGGGAGGGGTGGGCAGTTCTTC. Encoded protein: CASRFRTSGRGGQFF.

The chain carries TRBV18 and TRBJ2-7; 9 nucleotides align to TRBD2. The V gene end was trimmed by 0 bases and the J gene end by 2 bases; junction bases not matched to a gene: 2. The CDR3 extends over 15 amino acids. CDR1 KGHSH and CDR2 LQKENI come from the germline V gene. The CDR3 sequence is CASSPPGLATYEQYF. For the CDR3, the DNA is TGTGCCAGCTCACCACCGGGACTAGCCACCTACGAGCAGTACTTC.

The chain combines TRBV2 with TRBJ1-2; 12 bases align to TRBD1. The CDR3 has 14 residues. J lost 10 bases, V lost 6 bases, and 9 bases had no gene match. Germline loops: CDR1 SNHLY, CDR2 FYNNEI. CDR3 amino acids: CASRGGTGGQAYTF. The CDR3 DNA reads TGTGCCAGCAGGGGCGGGACAGGGGGCCAGGCCTACACCTTC.

The rearrangement joins TRBV5-1 to TRBJ1-1; D not certain. Trimming pared 3 bases from V and 1 base from J, leaving 7 bases between. This CDR3 is 13 amino acids long. CDR1 and CDR2 (germline): SGHRS, YFSETQ. CDR3 coding DNA: TGCGCCAGCAGCTCAGTCCCGAACACTGAAGCTTTCTTT. Residues: CASSSVPNTEAFF.

The chain is built from TRBV5-4 and TRBJ2-5; 11 bases align to TRBD2. V dropped 2 bases and J dropped 4; count of bases not matched to a gene: 4. Germline V gene lookup returns CDR1 SGHNT and CDR2 YYREEE (reference sequence). The CDR3 is made up of 15 amino acids. The CDR3, as DNA: TGTGCCAGCAGCTTTAGCGGGGGGGCCCCAGAGACCCAGTACTTC. This encodes CASSFSGGAPETQYF. The whole variable domain, remainder taken from reference TRBV5-4 and TRBJ2-5, is ETGVTQSPTHLIKTRGQQVTLRCSSQSGHNTVSWYQQALGQGPQFIFQYYREEENGRGNFPPRFSGLQFPNYSSELNVNALELDDSALYLCASSFSGGAPETQYFGPGTRLLVL.

This clone was observed a handful of times. Sequence at one end of the junction differs from germline and may be a read error. The gene calls are TRBV7-7 and TRBJ2-3; 10 bases are shared with TRBD2. The CDR3 runs to 15 residues. Germline V gene sequence: CDR1 SSHAT, CDR2 FNYEAQ (reference sequence). For the CDR3, the DNA is TGTGCTAGCAGCCGAAGCGGGGGGGCGGCAGATACGCAGTATTTT. Protein: CASSRSGGAADTQYF.

This clone was detected only a few times. V usage is TRBV30 and J usage is TRBJ2-7; no clear D. Germline CDR1 GTSNPN, CDR2 SVGIG (reference sequence). This CDR3 contains 12 residues. With 4 bases removed from V and 6 bases from J, the gap between germline ends came to 13 bases. CDR3 bases: TGTGCCTGGACGGCAGGAATCAGCGAGCAGTACTTC. Protein: CAWTAGISEQYF.

J is TRBJ2-5 and V is TRBV19; D may be TRBD1 (5 bases). V was pared by 3 bases and J by 5 bases, with 10 bases between. Per germline, CDR1 LNHDA and CDR2 SQIVND (reference sequence). The CDR3 covers 13 residues. The CDR3 here is CASSIQGWETQYF. The CDR3 DNA sequence: TGTGCCAGTAGTATTCAGGGTTGGGAGACCCAGTACTTC.